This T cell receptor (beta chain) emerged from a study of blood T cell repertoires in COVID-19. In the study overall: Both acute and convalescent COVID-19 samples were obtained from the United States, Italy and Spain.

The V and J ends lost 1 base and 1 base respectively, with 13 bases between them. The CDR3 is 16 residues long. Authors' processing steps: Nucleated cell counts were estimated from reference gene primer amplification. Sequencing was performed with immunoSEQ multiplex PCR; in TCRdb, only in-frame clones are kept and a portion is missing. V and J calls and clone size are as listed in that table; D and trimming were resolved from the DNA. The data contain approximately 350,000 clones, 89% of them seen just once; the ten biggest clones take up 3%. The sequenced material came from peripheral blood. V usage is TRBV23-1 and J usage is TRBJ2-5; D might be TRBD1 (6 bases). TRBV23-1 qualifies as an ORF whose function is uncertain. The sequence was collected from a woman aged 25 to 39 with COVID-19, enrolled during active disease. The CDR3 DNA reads TGCGCCAGCAGTCAATGGGGGCAGGGCCTCCAAGAGACCCAGTACTTC. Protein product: CASSQWGQGLQETQYF.